Each of the 13 T cell receptor beta chains below was sequenced from the same sample in a study of blood T cell repertoires in COVID-19. The assay was immunoSEQ multiplex PCR, and TCRdb's table has in-frame clones only and misses some. The table has 300,000 to 400,000 clones, more than 85% seen once. Input material: PBMCs or T cells enriched from blood (not recorded which). The receptors derive from a woman aged 30 to 39 who had been exposed to COVID-19.

The chain has TRBV18 and TRBJ2-3; 9 bases are a match to TRBD2. This CDR3 has 18 residues. CDR1 is KGHSH and CDR2 is LQKENI in the germline V gene. V lost 1 base to trimming and J lost 3 bases; unmatched junction nucleotides: 11. CDR3 amino acids: CASSPLVLAGALTDTQYF. CDR3 coding DNA: TGTGCCAGCTCACCACTTGTCTTAGCGGGGGCTCTGACAGATACGCAGTATTTT.

The chain uses TRBV3-1 (or the pseudogene TRBV3-2) and TRBJ2-1; maybe TRBD1 (6 bases). This CDR3 is 15 amino acids long. In germline, CDR1 is LGHDT, CDR2 YNNKEL (reference sequence). The V and J ends lost 1 base and 9 bases respectively, with 16 bases between them. The CDR3 DNA sequence: TGTGCCAGCAGCCAAGCGGCAGGGGCGGACAGTGAGCAGTTCTTC. Its protein product is CASSQAAGADSEQFF.

This chain links TRBV13 with TRBJ2-3; D gene ambiguous. Per germline, CDR1 PRHDT and CDR2 FYEKMQ (reference sequence). V gave up 0 bases and J gave up 0 bases, with 4 bases separating them. This CDR3 spans 14 amino acids. The CDR3 DNA reads as TGTGCCAGCAGCTTAGGGTCTAGCACAGATACGCAGTATTTT. The encoded protein is CASSLGSSTDTQYF. Full variable domain (remainder filled in from reference TRBV13 and TRBJ2-3): AAGVIQSPRHLIKEKRETATLKCYPIPRHDTVYWYQQGPGQDPQFLISFYEKMQSDKGSIPDRFSAQQFSDYHSELNMSSLELGDSALYFCASSLGSSTDTQYFGPGTRLTVL.

The chain combines TRBV6-5 with TRBJ1-6; D gene uncertain. CDR3 length: 14 residues. In germline, CDR1 is MNHEY, CDR2 SVGAGI. The V end was cut by 2 bases, the J end by 7 bases, with 9 bases between. The CDR3 loop reads CASSYSPGNSPLHF. CDR3 DNA: TGTGCCAGCAGTTACAGTCCGGGAAATTCACCCCTCCACTTT.

This chain uses TRBV9 with TRBJ1-1; 8 bases are a match to TRBD1. The CDR3 has 14 amino acids. J was trimmed by 10 bases and V by 4 bases; bases with no gene match: 12. CDR1 is SGDLS and CDR2 is YYNGEE in the germline V gene. The CDR3 bases are TGTGCCAGCAGCCCAACCGGACAGGGTAGAGGAGCTTTCTTT. It specifies CASSPTGQGRGAFF.

This clone has more than one count but fewer than ten. Here the CDR3 reads CASSLFALRGINYGYTF. The DNA for the CDR3 is TGTGCCAGCAGTTTATTTGCCCTCAGGGGGATTAACTATGGCTACACCTTC. V and J are TRBV27 and TRBJ1-2, with 7 bases that match TRBD1. The J segment lost 1 base and the V segment lost 1 base, leaving 9 bases of the junction unmatched. There are 17 residues in the CDR3. Looked up from germline, CDR1 is MNHEY and CDR2 is SMNVEV (reference sequence).

This chain uses TRBV5-1 with TRBJ2-5, with D perhaps TRBD2 (6 bases). In germline, CDR1 is SGHRS, CDR2 YFSETQ. V shed 0 bases and J shed 0 bases, with 12 bases lying between them. The CDR3 is 16 residues long. CDR3 amino acids: CASSLALAKYQETQYF. The CDR3 DNA follows: TGCGCCAGCAGCTTGGCGCTAGCGAAGTACCAAGAGACCCAGTACTTC.

This rearrangement joins TRBV10-3 to TRBJ1-2, with TRBD1 matching 8 bases. CDR3 length equals 13 residues. Germline CDR1 and CDR2: ENHRY and SYGVKD. The junction had 9 bases not matched to a gene; V was cut back by 11 bases and J by 4 bases. CDR3 nucleotides: TGTGCCGTGATGACAGGGGCAGGCTATGGCTACACCTTC. Amino acids: CAVMTGAGYGYTF.

This clone has a single count. The gene calls are TRBV14 and TRBJ1-1; D not resolved. CDR3 length equals 15 residues. The germline V gene has CDR1 SGHDN and CDR2 FVKESK. V shed 3 bases and J shed 4 bases, with 15 bases lying between them. CDR3 in DNA: TGTGCCAGCAGCCAGGGGAGAATGACGGGCACTGAAGCTTTCTTT. It is translated as CASSQGRMTGTEAFF.

V and J are TRBV18 and TRBJ2-3, with TRBD1 matching 7 bases. This CDR3 is 14 amino acids long. Trimming removed 8 bases from V and 6 bases from J; junction bases left unmatched: 11. Germline-derived CDR1 and CDR2 are KGHSH and LQKENI. CDR3 sequence: CASKLDRVRDTQYF. The CDR3 DNA follows: TGTGCCAGCAAACTCGACAGGGTGAGGGATACGCAGTATTTT.

This clone was counted only a few times. This chain links TRBV4-3 with TRBJ2-7; 10 nucleotides match TRBD1. V gave up 4 bases and J gave up 2 bases; unmatched junction bases: 5. The CDR3 runs 15 residues. The germline V gene has CDR1 LGHNA and CDR2 YSLEER. This chain's CDR3 is CASSPSGTGAYEQYF. CDR3 nucleotide sequence: TGCGCCAGCAGCCCCTCCGGGACAGGGGCCTACGAGCAGTACTTC.

V usage is TRBV6-2 or TRBV6-3 and J usage is TRBJ2-7; maybe TRBD1 (7 bases). CDR3 length equals 15 residues. Germline loops: CDR1 MNHEY, CDR2 SVGEGT. Trimming removed 2 bases from V and 1 base from J, with 12 bases in between. CDR3 sequence (DNA): TGTGCCAGCAGTTACGCGGGGACAGCGTCCTACGAGCAGTACTTC. Its protein is CASSYAGTASYEQYF.

The count of this clone is one. The junction shows a germline mismatch at one end, possibly a read error. This sequence joins TRBV29-1 and TRBJ2-5, with D possibly matching TRBD2 (5 bases). The CDR3 totals 14 residues. Looked up from germline, CDR1 is SQVTM and CDR2 is ANQGSEA. The CDR3 protein is CSVEERAKEETQYF. CDR3 DNA: TGCAGCGTAGAAGAGAGGGCCAAGGAAGAGACCCAGTACTTC. Variable domain in full (rest from reference TRBV29-1 and TRBJ2-5): SAVISQKPSRDICQRGTSLTIQCQVDSQVTMMFWYRQQPGQSLTLIATANQGSEATYESGFVIDKFPISRPNLTFSTLTVSNMSPEDSSIYLCSVEERAKEETQYFGPGTRLLVL.